Included here is one TCR beta chain sequence, with context. This CDR3 is built from 14 residues. Germline V lookup: CDR1 MNHEY, CDR2 SVGAGI. Trimming pared 5 bases from V and 0 bases from J, leaving 10 bases between. The protocol was immunoSEQ multiplex PCR, while the TCRdb copy is restricted to in-frame clones and leaves out a portion. Of over 75,000 clones detected, about 92% appear once; the ten largest clones hold around 2.5%. The data are from a study of T cell changes during pregnancy in multiple sclerosis. The clonotype was recovered from a female donor with multiple sclerosis, enrolled in a pregnancy study. The sequences come from peripheral blood, collected in the first trimester of pregnancy. The J gene is TRBJ1-2, the V gene TRBV6-5; perhaps TRBD1 as D (6 bases). The CDR3 loop is CASSTGQSNYGYTF. CDR3 DNA sequence: TGTGCCAGCAGTACGGGACAATCTAACTATGGCTACACCTTC.